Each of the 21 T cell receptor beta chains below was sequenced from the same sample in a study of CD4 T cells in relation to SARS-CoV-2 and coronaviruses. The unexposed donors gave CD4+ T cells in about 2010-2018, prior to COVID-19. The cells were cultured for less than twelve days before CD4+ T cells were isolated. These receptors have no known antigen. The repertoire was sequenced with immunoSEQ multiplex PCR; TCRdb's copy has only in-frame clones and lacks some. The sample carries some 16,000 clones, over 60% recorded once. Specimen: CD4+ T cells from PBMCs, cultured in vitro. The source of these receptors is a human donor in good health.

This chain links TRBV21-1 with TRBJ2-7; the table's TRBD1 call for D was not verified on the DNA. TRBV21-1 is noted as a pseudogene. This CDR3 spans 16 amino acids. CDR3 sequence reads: CASSPASQGILYEQYF. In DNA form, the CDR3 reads TGTGCCAGCAGTCCAGCGTCGCAGGGAATTCTCTACGAGCAGTACTTC.

The CDR3 loop is CASRSAGAPVETQYF. The CDR3 nucleotides read TGTGCCAGCAGGTCCGCGGGGGCCCCCGTTGAGACCCAGTACTTC. The rearrangement links TRBV27 to TRBJ2-5; tentatively, D is TRBD2 (7 bases). Deletions cut 6 bases from V and 5 bases from J, with 19 bases between. The V gene's germline CDR1 is MNHEY and CDR2 SMNVEV (reference sequence). CDR3 length: 15 residues.

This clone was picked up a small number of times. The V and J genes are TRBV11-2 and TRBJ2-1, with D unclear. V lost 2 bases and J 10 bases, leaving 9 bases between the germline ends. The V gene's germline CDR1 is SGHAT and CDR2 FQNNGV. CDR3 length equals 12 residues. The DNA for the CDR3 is TGTGCCAGCAGCTTATTACCGAGCGAGCAGTTCTTC. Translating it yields CASSLLPSEQFF.

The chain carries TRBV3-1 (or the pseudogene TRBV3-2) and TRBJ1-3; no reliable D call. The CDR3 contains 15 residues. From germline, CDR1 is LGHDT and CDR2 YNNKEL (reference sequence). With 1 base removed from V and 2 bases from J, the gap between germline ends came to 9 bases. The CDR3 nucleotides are TGTGCCAGCAGCCAAGTTGACATTACTGGAAACACCATATATTTT. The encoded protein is CASSQVDITGNTIYF.

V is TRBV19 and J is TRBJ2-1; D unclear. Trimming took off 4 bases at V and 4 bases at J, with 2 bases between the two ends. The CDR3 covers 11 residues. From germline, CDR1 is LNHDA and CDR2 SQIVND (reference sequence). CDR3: CASSTYNEQFF. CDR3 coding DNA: TGTGCCAGTAGTACGTACAATGAGCAGTTCTTC.

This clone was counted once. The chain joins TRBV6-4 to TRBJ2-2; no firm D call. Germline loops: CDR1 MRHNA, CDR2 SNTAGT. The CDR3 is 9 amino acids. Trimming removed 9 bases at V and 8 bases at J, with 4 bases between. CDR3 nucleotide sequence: TGTGCCAGGTTTGGGGAGCTGTTTTTT. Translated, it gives CARFGELFF.

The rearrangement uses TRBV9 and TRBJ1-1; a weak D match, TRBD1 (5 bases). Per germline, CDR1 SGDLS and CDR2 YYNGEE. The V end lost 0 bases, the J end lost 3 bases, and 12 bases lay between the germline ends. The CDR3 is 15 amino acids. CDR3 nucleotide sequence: TGTGCCAGCAGCGTAGATGGGGGTTTAGACACTGAAGCTTTCTTT. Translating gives CASSVDGGLDTEAFF.

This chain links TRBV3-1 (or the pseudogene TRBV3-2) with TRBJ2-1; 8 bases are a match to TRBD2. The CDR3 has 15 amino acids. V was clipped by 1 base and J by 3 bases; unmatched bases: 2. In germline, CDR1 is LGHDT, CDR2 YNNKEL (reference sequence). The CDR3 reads CASSQAGLVYNEQFF. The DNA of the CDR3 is TGTGCCAGCAGCCAAGCGGGACTAGTCTACAATGAGCAGTTCTTC.

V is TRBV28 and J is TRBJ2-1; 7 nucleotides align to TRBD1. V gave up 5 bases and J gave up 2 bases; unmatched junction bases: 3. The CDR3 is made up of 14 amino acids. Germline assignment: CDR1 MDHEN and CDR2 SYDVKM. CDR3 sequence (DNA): TGTGCCAGCAGTACGACAGGGACCTACAATGAGCAGTTCTTC. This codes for CASSTTGTYNEQFF.

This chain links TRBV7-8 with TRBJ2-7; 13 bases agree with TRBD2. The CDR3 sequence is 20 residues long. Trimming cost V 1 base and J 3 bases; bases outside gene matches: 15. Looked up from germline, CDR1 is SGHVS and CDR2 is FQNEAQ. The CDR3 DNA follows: TGTGCCAGCAGCTTAGTGGGTCTCGGGATGACTAGCGGGAGGATCTACGAGCAGTACTTC. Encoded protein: CASSLVGLGMTSGRIYEQYF.

The DNA for the CDR3 is TGCGCCAGCAGTGAGTCCATATGGATTGAGCAGTTCTTC. It specifies CASSESIWIEQFF. The genes are TRBV10-1 and TRBJ2-1; D remains unclear. V dropped 0 bases and J dropped 9 bases, with 9 bases sitting between them. Germline V gene sequence: CDR1 WNHNN, CDR2 SYGVQD (reference sequence). The CDR3 runs 13 residues.

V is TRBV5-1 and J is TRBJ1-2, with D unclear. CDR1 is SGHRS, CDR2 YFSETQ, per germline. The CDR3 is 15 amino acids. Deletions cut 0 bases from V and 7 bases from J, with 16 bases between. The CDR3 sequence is CASSLDGESTAGYTF. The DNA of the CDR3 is TGCGCCAGCAGCTTGGATGGGGAGTCAACTGCTGGCTACACCTTC.

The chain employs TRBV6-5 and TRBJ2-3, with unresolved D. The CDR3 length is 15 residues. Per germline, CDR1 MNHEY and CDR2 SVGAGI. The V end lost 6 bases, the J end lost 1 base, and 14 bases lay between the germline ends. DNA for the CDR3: TGTGCCAGCAGCGTGCGGAGTGGAGGCACAGATACGCAGTATTTT. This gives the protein CASSVRSGGTDTQYF.

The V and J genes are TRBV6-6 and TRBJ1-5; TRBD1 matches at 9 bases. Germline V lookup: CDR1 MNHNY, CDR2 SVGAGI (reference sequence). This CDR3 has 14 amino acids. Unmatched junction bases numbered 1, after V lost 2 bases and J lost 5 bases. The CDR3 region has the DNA TGTGCCAGCAGTTACCGGGACAGGGATCAGCCCCAGCATTTT. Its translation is CASSYRDRDQPQHF.

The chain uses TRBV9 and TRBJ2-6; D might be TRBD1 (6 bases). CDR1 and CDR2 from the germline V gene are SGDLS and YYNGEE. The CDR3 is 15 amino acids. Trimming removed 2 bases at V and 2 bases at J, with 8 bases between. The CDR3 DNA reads TGTGCCAGCAGCGTCGGACAGACTGGGGCCAACGTCCTGACTTTC. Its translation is CASSVGQTGANVLTF.

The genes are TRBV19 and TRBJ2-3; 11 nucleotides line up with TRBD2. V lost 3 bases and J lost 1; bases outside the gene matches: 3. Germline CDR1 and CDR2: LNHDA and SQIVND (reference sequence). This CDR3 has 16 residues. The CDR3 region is CASSISGRAGTDTQYF. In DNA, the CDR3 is TGTGCCAGTAGTATTAGCGGGAGGGCAGGCACAGATACGCAGTATTTT. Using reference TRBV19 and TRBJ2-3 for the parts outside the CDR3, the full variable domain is DGGITQSPKYLFRKEGQNVTLSCEQNLNHDAMYWYRQDPGQGLRLIYYSQIVNDFQKGDIAEGYSVSREKKESFPLTVTSAQKNPTAFYLCASSISGRAGTDTQYFGPGTRLTVL.

CDR3: CASSKDRYLSGNTIYF. CDR3 coding DNA: TGTGCCAGTAGTAAAGACAGGTATCTCTCTGGAAACACCATATATTTT. The V and J genes are TRBV19 and TRBJ1-3; TRBD1 might be the D (6 bases). Germline V gives CDR1 LNHDA, CDR2 SQIVND (reference sequence). The CDR3 loop spans 16 amino acids. Trimming removed 4 bases at V and 0 bases at J, with 13 bases between.

This chain's CDR3 is CASRPTVTYEQYF. CDR3 nucleotide sequence: TGTGCCAGCAGACCAACAGTTACCTACGAGCAGTACTTC. The chain has TRBV6-5 and TRBJ2-7, with D unclear. V was shortened by 6 bases and J by 2 bases, with 11 bases between the two germline ends. The CDR3 runs to 13 residues. Germline CDR1 MNHEY, CDR2 SVGAGI.

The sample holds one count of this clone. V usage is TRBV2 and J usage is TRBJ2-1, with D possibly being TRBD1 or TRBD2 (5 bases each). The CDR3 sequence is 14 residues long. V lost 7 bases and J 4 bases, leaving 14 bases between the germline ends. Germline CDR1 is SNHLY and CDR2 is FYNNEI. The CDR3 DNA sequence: TGTGCCAGCATTGAGCGAGAGGGGTACAATGAGCAGTTCTTC. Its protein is CASIEREGYNEQFF. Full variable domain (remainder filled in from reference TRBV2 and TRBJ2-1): EPEVTQTPSHQVTQMGQEVILRCVPISNHLYFYWYRQILGQKVEFLVSFYNNEISEKSEIFDDQFSVERPDGSNFTLKIRSTKLEDSAMYFCASIEREGYNEQFFGPGTRLTVL.

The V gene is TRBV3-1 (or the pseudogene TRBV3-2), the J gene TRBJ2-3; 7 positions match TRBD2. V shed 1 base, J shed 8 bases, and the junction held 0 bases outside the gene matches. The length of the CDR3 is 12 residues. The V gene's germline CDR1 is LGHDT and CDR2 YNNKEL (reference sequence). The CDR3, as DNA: TGTGCCAGCAGCCAAGCGGGGGGTACGCAGTATTTT. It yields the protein CASSQAGGTQYF.

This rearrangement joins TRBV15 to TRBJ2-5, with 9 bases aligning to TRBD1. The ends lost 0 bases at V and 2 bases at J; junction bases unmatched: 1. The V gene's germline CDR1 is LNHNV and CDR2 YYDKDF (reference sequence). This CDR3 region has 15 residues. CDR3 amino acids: CATSRDGQGQETQYF. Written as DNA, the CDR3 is TGTGCCACCAGCAGAGATGGACAGGGGCAAGAGACCCAGTACTTC.